These T cell receptor beta chains were read from a single sample in a study of shared clonotypes between healthy human individuals. TCRdb's table, derived via immunoSEQ multiplex PCR, lists solely in-frame clones and lacks some. The sample has about 2,100,000 clones; roughly 91% are singletons. Sequencing input: naive CD8+ T cells from PBMCs. The receptors originated from a man between 18 and 29 years old in good health. Some clones in this sample may be carry-over from other donors' samples. CDR3s include the opening cysteine and the closing phenylalanine or tryptophan. A D gene is named only where the DNA matches it firmly. Clone size appears in some rows only: once, few, many, or a class for an expanded clone.

J gene: TRBJ2-7
clone size: NA
V gene: TRBV27
CDR3 length: 13
D gene: TRBD1
CDR3 protein: CASSLGTGGGKYF
CDR3 DNA: TGTGCCAGCAGTTTAGGGACAGGGGGTGGGAAGTACTTC

J gene: TRBJ2-5
clone size: NA
V gene: TRBV2
CDR3 length: 11
D gene: NA
CDR3 protein: CASSDGETQYF
CDR3 DNA: TGTGCCAGCAGTGATGGGGAGACCCAGTACTTC

J gene: TRBJ2-2
clone size: NA
V gene: TRBV6-5
CDR3 length: 15
D gene: NA
CDR3 protein: CASSPTETNTGELFF
CDR3 DNA: TGTGCCAGCAGCCCGACAGAGACGAACACCGGGGAGCTGTTTTTT

J gene: TRBJ1-1
clone size: few
V gene: TRBV4-1
CDR3 length: 15
D gene: NA
CDR3 protein: CASSQGTNGRTEAFF
CDR3 DNA: TGCGCCAGCAGCCAAGGGACGAACGGCAGGACTGAAGCTTTCTTT

J gene: TRBJ2-7
clone size: NA
V gene: TRBV14
CDR3 length: 13
D gene: TRBD1
CDR3 protein: CASSIRDRDEQYF
CDR3 DNA: TGTGCCAGCAGCATACGGGACAGGGACGAGCAGTACTTC

J gene: TRBJ2-5
clone size: NA
V gene: TRBV29-1
CDR3 length: 15
D gene: NA
CDR3 protein: CSVEEGAVEKETQYF
CDR3 DNA: TGCAGCGTTGAGGAGGGGGCAGTGGAAAAAGAGACCCAGTACTTC

J gene: TRBJ2-3
clone size: NA
V gene: TRBV7-8
CDR3 length: 15
D gene: TRBD1
CDR3 protein: CASSHGTASTDTQYF
CDR3 DNA: TGTGCCAGCAGCCACGGGACAGCTAGCACAGATACGCAGTATTTT

J gene: TRBJ2-1
clone size: NA
V gene: TRBV12-5
CDR3 length: 16
D gene: TRBD1
CDR3 protein: CASAPGQGGEFNEQFF
CDR3 DNA: TGTGCTAGTGCTCCGGGACAGGGTGGGGAGTTCAATGAGCAGTTCTTC

J gene: TRBJ2-4
clone size: NA
V gene: TRBV10-3
CDR3 length: 15
D gene: NA
CDR3 protein: CAISYGGFGKNIQYF
CDR3 DNA: TGTGCCATCAGTTACGGGGGTTTCGGCAAAAACATTCAGTACTTC

J gene: TRBJ2-1
clone size: NA
V gene: TRBV28
CDR3 length: 14
D gene: TRBD2
CDR3 protein: CASSLTSGRNEQFF
CDR3 DNA: TGTGCCAGCAGTTTGACTAGCGGGAGAAATGAGCAGTTCTTC

J gene: TRBJ1-4
clone size: NA
V gene: TRBV4-3
CDR3 length: 17
D gene: NA
CDR3 protein: CASSQDRAVATNEKLFF
CDR3 DNA: TGCGCCAGCAGCCAAGATCGGGCGGTCGCAACTAATGAAAAACTGTTTTTT

J gene: TRBJ2-1
clone size: NA
V gene: TRBV19
CDR3 length: 13
D gene: NA
CDR3 protein: CASSITRIHEQFF
CDR3 DNA: TGTGCCAGTAGTATTACTAGAATCCATGAGCAGTTCTTC

J gene: TRBJ2-6
clone size: NA
V gene: TRBV6-4
CDR3 length: 16
D gene: NA
CDR3 protein: CASSEAVGSGANVLTF
CDR3 DNA: TGTGCCAGCAGTGAGGCAGTTGGGTCTGGGGCCAACGTCCTGACTTTC

J gene: TRBJ2-1
clone size: NA
V gene: TRBV4-1
CDR3 length: 18
D gene: NA
CDR3 protein: CASSPDGTSDLGTLRVFF
CDR3 DNA: TGCGCCAGCAGCCCCGACGGTACCTCTGACTTGGGCACCCTGAGGGTGTTCTTC

J gene: TRBJ1-4
clone size: NA
V gene: TRBV4-1
CDR3 length: 17
D gene: NA
CDR3 protein: CASSQLNPGPVNEKLFF
CDR3 DNA: TGCGCCAGCAGCCAACTCAACCCGGGACCGGTAAATGAAAAACTGTTTTTT

J gene: TRBJ1-5
clone size: NA
V gene: TRBV19
CDR3 length: 14
D gene: NA
CDR3 protein: CASSIDGGAQPQHF
CDR3 DNA: TGTGCCAGTAGTATAGATGGGGGGGCTCAGCCCCAGCATTTT

J gene: TRBJ2-1
clone size: NA
V gene: TRBV4-2
CDR3 length: 19
D gene: TRBD2
CDR3 protein: CASSQETSGGRSSYNEQFF
CDR3 DNA: TGTGCCAGCAGCCAAGAGACCAGCGGGGGCCGAAGCTCCTACAATGAGCAGTTCTTC

J gene: TRBJ2-7
clone size: NA
V gene: TRBV6-5
CDR3 length: 14
D gene: NA
CDR3 protein: CASSPGESSYEQYF
CDR3 DNA: TGTGCCAGCAGCCCCGGAGAGAGCTCCTACGAGCAGTACTTC

J gene: TRBJ2-3
clone size: once
V gene: TRBV5-4
CDR3 length: 15
D gene: NA
CDR3 protein: CASSLTTPSTDTQYF
CDR3 DNA: TGTGCCAGCAGCCTGACTACACCTAGCACAGATACGCAGTATTTT

J gene: TRBJ2-2
clone size: once
V gene: TRBV6-5
CDR3 length: 15
D gene: NA
CDR3 protein: CASSYGLAITGELFF
CDR3 DNA: TGTGCCAGCAGTTACGGGCTAGCTATCACCGGGGAGCTGTTTTTT

J gene: TRBJ2-5
clone size: NA
V gene: TRBV14
CDR3 length: 14
D gene: NA
CDR3 protein: CASSQGDSQETQYF
CDR3 DNA: TGTGCCAGCAGCCAAGGAGACAGCCAAGAGACCCAGTACTTC

J gene: TRBJ1-5
clone size: NA
V gene: TRBV27
CDR3 length: 14
D gene: NA
CDR3 protein: CASSFTGNNQPQHF
CDR3 DNA: TGTGCCAGCAGTTTTACAGGGAACAATCAGCCCCAGCATTTT

J gene: TRBJ2-5
clone size: NA
V gene: TRBV7-8
CDR3 length: 14
D gene: NA
CDR3 protein: CASSLAVGGRTQYF
CDR3 DNA: TGTGCCAGCAGCTTAGCGGTGGGAGGACGCACCCAGTACTTC

J gene: TRBJ1-4
clone size: NA
V gene: TRBV6-5
CDR3 length: 14
D gene: NA
CDR3 protein: CASSGEILGEKLFF
CDR3 DNA: TGTGCCAGCAGTGGAGAGATACTTGGGGAAAAACTGTTTTTT

J gene: TRBJ2-5
clone size: NA
V gene: TRBV15
CDR3 length: 15
D gene: NA
CDR3 protein: CATSTTAGTQETQYF
CDR3 DNA: TGTGCCACCAGCACCACTGCGGGGACCCAAGAGACCCAGTACTTC

J gene: TRBJ2-7
clone size: NA
V gene: TRBV19
CDR3 length: 14
D gene: TRBD1
CDR3 protein: CASSARTGPYEQYF
CDR3 DNA: TGTGCCAGTAGTGCGCGGACAGGCCCCTACGAGCAGTACTTC

J gene: TRBJ2-1
clone size: NA
V gene: TRBV27
CDR3 length: 15
D gene: TRBD2
CDR3 protein: CASTLRAGGPYEQFF
CDR3 DNA: TGTGCCAGCACACTCAGGGCGGGAGGGCCTTATGAGCAGTTCTTC

J gene: TRBJ2-5
clone size: NA
V gene: TRBV5-5
CDR3 length: 11
D gene: NA
CDR3 protein: CASSTRETQYF
CDR3 DNA: TGTGCCAGCAGCACTCGGGAGACCCAGTACTTC

J gene: TRBJ2-7
clone size: once
V gene: TRBV11-2
CDR3 length: 14
D gene: TRBD1
CDR3 protein: CASSLGQGIYEQYF
CDR3 DNA: TGTGCCAGCAGCTTAGGACAGGGAATCTACGAGCAGTACTTC

J gene: TRBJ2-6
clone size: NA
V gene: TRBV9
CDR3 length: 18
D gene: NA
CDR3 protein: CASSDPRAAFPGANVLTF
CDR3 DNA: TGTGCCAGCAGCGACCCTCGGGCGGCGTTCCCCGGGGCCAACGTCCTGACTTTC

J gene: TRBJ1-4
clone size: NA
V gene: TRBV5-1
CDR3 length: 16
D gene: NA
CDR3 protein: CASSLAVAINHEKLFF
CDR3 DNA: TGCGCCAGCAGCTTGGCAGTAGCCATCAACCATGAAAAACTGTTTTTT

J gene: TRBJ2-4
clone size: NA
V gene: TRBV7-8
CDR3 length: 17
D gene: NA
CDR3 protein: CASSSPDMREAKNIQYF
CDR3 DNA: TGTGCCAGCAGCTCCCCCGACATGCGAGAAGCCAAAAACATTCAGTACTTC

J gene: TRBJ2-3
clone size: NA
V gene: TRBV4-1
CDR3 length: 14
D gene: TRBD2
CDR3 protein: CASSQGLAGDTQYF
CDR3 DNA: TGCGCCAGCAGCCAAGGACTAGCAGGGGATACGCAGTATTTT

J gene: TRBJ2-7
clone size: NA
V gene: TRBV15
CDR3 length: 13
D gene: NA
CDR3 protein: CATSPFEGNEQYF
CDR3 DNA: TGTGCCACCAGCCCGTTTGAAGGGAACGAGCAGTACTTC

J gene: TRBJ1-1
clone size: NA
V gene: TRBV9
CDR3 length: 15
D gene: NA
CDR3 protein: CASSAQTRGNTEAFF
CDR3 DNA: TGTGCCAGCAGTGCGCAGACAAGAGGGAACACTGAAGCTTTCTTT

J gene: TRBJ2-1
clone size: NA
V gene: TRBV10-3
CDR3 length: 15
D gene: TRBD1
CDR3 protein: CAISDGTGADNEQFF
CDR3 DNA: TGTGCCATCAGTGACGGGACAGGGGCCGACAATGAGCAGTTCTTC

J gene: TRBJ1-2
clone size: NA
V gene: TRBV7-9
CDR3 length: 14
D gene: NA
CDR3 protein: CASSLGGVNYGYTF
CDR3 DNA: TGTGCCAGCAGCTTAGGCGGGGTTAACTATGGCTACACCTTC

J gene: TRBJ2-1
clone size: NA
V gene: TRBV5-4
CDR3 length: 13
D gene: TRBD1
CDR3 protein: CASSRDRVYEQFF
CDR3 DNA: TGTGCCAGCAGCAGGGACAGGGTCTATGAGCAGTTCTTC

J gene: TRBJ1-5
clone size: NA
V gene: TRBV15
CDR3 length: 15
D gene: NA
CDR3 protein: CATSGFRAQEQPQHF
CDR3 DNA: TGTGCCACCAGCGGATTTAGGGCCCAGGAGCAGCCCCAGCATTTT

J gene: TRBJ2-3
clone size: NA
V gene: TRBV7-3
CDR3 length: 19
D gene: TRBD2
CDR3 protein: CASSLVAGGLAGAEDTQYF
CDR3 DNA: TGTGCCAGCAGCTTAGTGGCCGGTGGGCTAGCGGGAGCCGAAGATACGCAGTATTTT

J gene: TRBJ2-7
clone size: NA
V gene: TRBV4-1
CDR3 length: 17
D gene: TRBD2
CDR3 protein: CASSQALTSGGSYEQYF
CDR3 DNA: TGCGCCAGCAGCCAAGCATTAACTAGCGGGGGCTCCTACGAGCAGTACTTC

J gene: TRBJ2-7
clone size: NA
V gene: TRBV7-9
CDR3 length: 14
D gene: NA
CDR3 protein: CASSSTGVSYEQYF
CDR3 DNA: TGTGCCAGCAGCTCGACGGGAGTTTCCTACGAGCAGTACTTC